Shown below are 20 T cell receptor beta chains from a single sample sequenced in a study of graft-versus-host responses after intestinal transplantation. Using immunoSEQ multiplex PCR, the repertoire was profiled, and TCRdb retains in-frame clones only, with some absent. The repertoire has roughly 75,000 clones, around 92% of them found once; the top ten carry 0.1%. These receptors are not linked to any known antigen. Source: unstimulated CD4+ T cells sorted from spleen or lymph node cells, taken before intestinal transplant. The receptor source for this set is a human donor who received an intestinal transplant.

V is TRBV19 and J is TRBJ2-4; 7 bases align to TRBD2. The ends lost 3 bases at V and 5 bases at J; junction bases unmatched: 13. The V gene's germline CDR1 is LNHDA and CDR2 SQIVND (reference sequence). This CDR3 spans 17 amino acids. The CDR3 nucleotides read TGTGCCAGTAGTATTGGTATTACCGGGACTACAGAAAACATTCAGTACTTC. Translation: CASSIGITGTTENIQYF.

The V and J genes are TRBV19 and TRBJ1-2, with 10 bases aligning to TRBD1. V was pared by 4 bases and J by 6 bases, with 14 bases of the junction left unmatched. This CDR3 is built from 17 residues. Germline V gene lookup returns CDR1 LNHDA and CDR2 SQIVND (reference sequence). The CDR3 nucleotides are TGTGCCAGTAGTAACGGGGGGGACAGGGGACGCAGACATGGCTACACCTTC. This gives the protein CASSNGGDRGRRHGYTF.

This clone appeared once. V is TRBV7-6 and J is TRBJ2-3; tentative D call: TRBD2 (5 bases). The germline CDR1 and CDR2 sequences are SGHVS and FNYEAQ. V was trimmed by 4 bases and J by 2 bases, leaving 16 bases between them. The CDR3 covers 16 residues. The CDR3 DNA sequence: TGTGCCAGCAGCTCGACCCGCGCGGGCTTCACAGATACGCAGTATTTT. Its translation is CASSSTRAGFTDTQYF.

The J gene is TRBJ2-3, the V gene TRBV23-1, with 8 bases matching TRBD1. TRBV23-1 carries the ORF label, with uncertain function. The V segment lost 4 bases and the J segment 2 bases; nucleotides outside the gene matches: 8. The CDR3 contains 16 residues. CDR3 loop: CASSPPDRASTDTQYF. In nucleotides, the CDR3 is TGCGCCAGCAGTCCTCCGGACAGGGCGTCCACAGATACGCAGTATTTT.

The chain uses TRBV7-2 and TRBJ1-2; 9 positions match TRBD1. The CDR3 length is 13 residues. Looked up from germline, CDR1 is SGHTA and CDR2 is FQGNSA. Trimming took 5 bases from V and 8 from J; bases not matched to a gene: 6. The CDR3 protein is CASSGDRAKGYTF. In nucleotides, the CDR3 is TGTGCCAGCAGCGGGGACAGGGCAAAAGGCTACACCTTC.

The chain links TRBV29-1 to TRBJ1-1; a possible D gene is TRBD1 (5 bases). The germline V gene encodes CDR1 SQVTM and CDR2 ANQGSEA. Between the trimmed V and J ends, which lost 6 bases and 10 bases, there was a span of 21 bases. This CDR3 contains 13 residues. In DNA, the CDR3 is TGCAGCGTGGATCCTTGGGGAGGGAGGGGAGCTTTCTTT. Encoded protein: CSVDPWGGRGAFF.

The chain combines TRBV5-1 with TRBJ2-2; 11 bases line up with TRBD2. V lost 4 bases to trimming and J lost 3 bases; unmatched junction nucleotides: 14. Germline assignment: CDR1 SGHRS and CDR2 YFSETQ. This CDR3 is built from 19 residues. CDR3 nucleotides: TGCGCCAGCAGCCCGAAACTTCTCCCGGGACTAGCGGACACCGGGGAGCTGTTTTTT. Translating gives CASSPKLLPGLADTGELFF.

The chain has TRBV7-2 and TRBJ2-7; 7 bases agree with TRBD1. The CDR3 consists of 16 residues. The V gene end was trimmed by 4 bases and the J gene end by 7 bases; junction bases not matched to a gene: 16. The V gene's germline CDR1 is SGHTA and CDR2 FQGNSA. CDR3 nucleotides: TGTGCCAGCAGCTCCGAGCACAGGGGCGGACGGTGGGAGCAGTACTTC. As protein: CASSSEHRGGRWEQYF.

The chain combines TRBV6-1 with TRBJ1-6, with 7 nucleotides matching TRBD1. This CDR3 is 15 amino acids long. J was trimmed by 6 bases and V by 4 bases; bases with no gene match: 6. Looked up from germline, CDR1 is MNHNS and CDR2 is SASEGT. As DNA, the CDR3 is TGTGCCAGCAGTGCCGACAGGGCCCCTAATTCACCCCTCCACTTT. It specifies CASSADRAPNSPLHF.

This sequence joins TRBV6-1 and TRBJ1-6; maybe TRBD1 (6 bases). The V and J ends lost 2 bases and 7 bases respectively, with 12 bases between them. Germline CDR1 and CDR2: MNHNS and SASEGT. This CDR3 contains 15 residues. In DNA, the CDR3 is TGTGCCAGCAGTGAACGGGGGGCGTTAAATTCACCCCTCCACTTT. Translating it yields CASSERGALNSPLHF.

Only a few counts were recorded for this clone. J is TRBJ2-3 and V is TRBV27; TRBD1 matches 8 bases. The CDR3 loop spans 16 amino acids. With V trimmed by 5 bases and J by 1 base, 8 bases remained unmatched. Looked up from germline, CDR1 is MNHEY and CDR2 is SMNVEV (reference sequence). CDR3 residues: CASSSTGGPRTDTQYF. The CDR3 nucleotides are TGTGCCAGCAGTAGTACAGGGGGTCCCCGCACAGATACGCAGTATTTT.

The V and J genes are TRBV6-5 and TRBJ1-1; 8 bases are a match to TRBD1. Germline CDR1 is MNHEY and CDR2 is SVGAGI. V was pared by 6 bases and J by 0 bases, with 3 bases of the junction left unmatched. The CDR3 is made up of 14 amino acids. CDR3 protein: CASSRQGLNTEAFF. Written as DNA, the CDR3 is TGTGCCAGCAGCCGACAGGGGCTGAACACTGAAGCTTTCTTT.

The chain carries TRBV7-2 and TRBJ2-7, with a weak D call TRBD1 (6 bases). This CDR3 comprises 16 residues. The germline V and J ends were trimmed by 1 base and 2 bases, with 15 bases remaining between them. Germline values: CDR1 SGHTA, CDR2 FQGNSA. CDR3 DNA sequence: TGTGCCAGCAGCTTAGAGGGGACAACCTATACCTACGAGCAGTACTTC. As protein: CASSLEGTTYTYEQYF.

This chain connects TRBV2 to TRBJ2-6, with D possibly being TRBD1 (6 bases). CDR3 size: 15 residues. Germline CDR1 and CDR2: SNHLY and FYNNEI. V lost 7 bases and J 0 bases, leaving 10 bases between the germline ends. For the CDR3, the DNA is TGTGCCAGCAACCTACAGGGCTCTGGGGCCAACGTCCTGACTTTC. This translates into CASNLQGSGANVLTF.

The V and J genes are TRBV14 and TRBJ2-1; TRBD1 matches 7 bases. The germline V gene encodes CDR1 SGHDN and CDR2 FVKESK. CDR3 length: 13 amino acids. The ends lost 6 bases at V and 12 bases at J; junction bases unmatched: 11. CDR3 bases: TGTGCCAGCAGTACAGAGGGCCGGGACAGGCAGTTCTTC. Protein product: CASSTEGRDRQFF.

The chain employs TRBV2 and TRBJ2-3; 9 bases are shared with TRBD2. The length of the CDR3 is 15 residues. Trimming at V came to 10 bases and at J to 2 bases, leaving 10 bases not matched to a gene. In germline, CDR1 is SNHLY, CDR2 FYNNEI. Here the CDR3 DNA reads TGTGCCAACCCCAGAGCGGGGGGTATCACAGATACGCAGTATTTT. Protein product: CANPRAGGITDTQYF.

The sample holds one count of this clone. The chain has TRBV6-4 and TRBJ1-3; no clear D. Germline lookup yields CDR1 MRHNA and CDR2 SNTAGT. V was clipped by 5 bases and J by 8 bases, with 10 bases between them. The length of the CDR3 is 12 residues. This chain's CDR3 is CASSFGRDTIYF. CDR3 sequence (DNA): TGTGCCAGCAGTTTTGGGAGGGACACCATATATTTT.

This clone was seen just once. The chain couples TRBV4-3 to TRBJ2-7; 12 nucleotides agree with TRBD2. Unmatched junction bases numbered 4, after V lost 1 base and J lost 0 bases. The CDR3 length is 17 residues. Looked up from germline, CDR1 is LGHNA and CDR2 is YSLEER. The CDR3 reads CASSQARLAGASYEQYF. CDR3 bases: TGCGCCAGCAGCCAAGCAAGACTAGCGGGGGCCTCCTACGAGCAGTACTTC.

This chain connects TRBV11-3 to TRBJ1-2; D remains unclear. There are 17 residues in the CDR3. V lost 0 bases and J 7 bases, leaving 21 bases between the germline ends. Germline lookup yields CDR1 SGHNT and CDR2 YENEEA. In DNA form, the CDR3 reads TGTGCCAGCAGCTTAGATTCCTCTACCCCGGGAGCTGCTGGCTACACCTTC. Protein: CASSLDSSTPGAAGYTF.

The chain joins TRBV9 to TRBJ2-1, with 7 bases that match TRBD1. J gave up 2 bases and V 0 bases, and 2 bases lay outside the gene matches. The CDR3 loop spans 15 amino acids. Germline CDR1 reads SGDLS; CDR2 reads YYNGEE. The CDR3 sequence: CASSVAGQTYNEQFF. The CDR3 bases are TGTGCCAGCAGCGTAGCGGGACAGACCTACAATGAGCAGTTCTTC.